The clone carrying this T cell receptor beta chain occurred a few times. Original analysis: The assay estimated nucleated cells by amplifying reference gene primers. Sequencing was performed with immunoSEQ multiplex PCR; in TCRdb, only in-frame clones are kept and a portion is missing. For V, J and clone size, that table is used; D and trimming come from the DNA. The sample lists about 270,000 clones, around 86% occurring once. The data were obtained in a study of blood T cell repertoires in COVID-19. Study as a whole: COVID-19 samples collected from the United States, Italy and Spain covered acute and convalescent phases. T cells, B-cell-depleted T cells, or PBMCs provided the cDNA or gDNA that served as material.

Germline V gene lookup returns CDR1 DFQATT and CDR2 SNEGSKA (reference sequence). With 3 bases removed from V and 1 base from J, the gap between germline ends came to 18 bases. This CDR3 is 16 amino acids long. V usage is TRBV20-1 and J usage is TRBJ2-5; maybe TRBD2 (5 bases). The sequence was obtained from a man aged 50 or older with acute or convalescent COVID-19. Sequenced sample: peripheral blood. The CDR3 DNA is TGCAGTGCTAGTATGGACTTACTCAACCTCCAAGAGACCCAGTACTTC. This encodes CSASMDLLNLQETQYF.